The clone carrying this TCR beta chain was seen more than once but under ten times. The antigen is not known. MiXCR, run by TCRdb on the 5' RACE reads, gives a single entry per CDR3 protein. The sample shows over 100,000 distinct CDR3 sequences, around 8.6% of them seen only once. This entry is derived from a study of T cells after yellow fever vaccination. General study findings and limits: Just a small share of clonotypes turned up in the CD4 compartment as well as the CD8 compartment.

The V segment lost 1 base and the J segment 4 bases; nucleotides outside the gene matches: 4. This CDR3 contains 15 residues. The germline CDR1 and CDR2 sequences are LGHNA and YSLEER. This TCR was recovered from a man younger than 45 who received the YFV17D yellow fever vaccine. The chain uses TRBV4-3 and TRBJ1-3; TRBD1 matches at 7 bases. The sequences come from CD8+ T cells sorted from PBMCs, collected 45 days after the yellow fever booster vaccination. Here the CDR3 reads CASSQGDRVGNTIYF. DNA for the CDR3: TGCGCCAGCAGCCAAGGCGACAGGGTGGGAAACACCATATATTTT.